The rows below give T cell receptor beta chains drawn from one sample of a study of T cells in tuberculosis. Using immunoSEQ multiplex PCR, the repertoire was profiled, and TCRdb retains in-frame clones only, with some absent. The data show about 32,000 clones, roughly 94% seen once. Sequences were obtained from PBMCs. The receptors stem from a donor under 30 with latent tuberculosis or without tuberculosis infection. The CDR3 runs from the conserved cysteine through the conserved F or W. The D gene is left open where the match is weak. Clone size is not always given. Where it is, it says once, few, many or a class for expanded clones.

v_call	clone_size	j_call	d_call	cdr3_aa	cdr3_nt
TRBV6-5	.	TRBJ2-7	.	CASSYDRQPGEQYF	TGTGCCAGCAGTTACGACAGACAGCCGGGTGAGCAGTACTTC
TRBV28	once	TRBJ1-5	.	CASSRLQGVPQHF	TGTGCCAGCAGCCGATTACAGGGAGTGCCCCAGCATTTT
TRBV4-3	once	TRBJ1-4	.	CASSRDPTRGEKLFF	TGCGCCAGCAGCCGAGACCCCACCCGAGGCGAAAAACTGTTTTTT
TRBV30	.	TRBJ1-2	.	CAWSVLSGSGYTF	TGTGCCTGGAGTGTACTTTCGGGGTCTGGCTACACCTTC
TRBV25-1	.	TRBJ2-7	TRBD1	CASSESDRVAYEQYF	TGTGCCAGCAGTGAATCCGACAGGGTAGCCTACGAGCAGTACTTC
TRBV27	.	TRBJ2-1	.	CATVFRGNSYNEQFF	TGTGCCACCGTGTTCAGGGGCAACTCCTACAATGAGCAGTTCTTC
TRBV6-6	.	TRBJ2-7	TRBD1	CASSYRQGRNEQYF	TGTGCCAGCAGTTACAGACAGGGTAGGAACGAGCAGTACTTC
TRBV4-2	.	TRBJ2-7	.	CASSQEGSSSYEQYF	TGTGCCAGCAGCCAAGAGGGGAGTAGCTCCTACGAGCAGTACTTC
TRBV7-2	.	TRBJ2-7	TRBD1	CASSPDRDGRTYEQYF	TGTGCCAGCAGCCCTGACAGGGATGGCCGGACCTACGAGCAGTACTTC
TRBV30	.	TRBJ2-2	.	CAWRFRAPNTGELFF	TGTGCCTGGAGATTCAGGGCTCCGAACACCGGGGAGCTGTTTTTT
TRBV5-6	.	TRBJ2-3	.	CASSPGLYSTDTQYF	TGTGCCAGCAGTCCCGGTTTATATAGCACAGATACGCAGTATTTT
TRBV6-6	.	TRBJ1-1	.	CASSYGASTGYTEAFF	TGTGCCAGCAGTTACGGAGCATCCACAGGGTACACTGAAGCTTTCTTT
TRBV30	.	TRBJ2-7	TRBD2	CAWTGTSGSYEQYF	TGTGCCTGGACCGGGACTAGCGGCTCCTACGAGCAGTACTTC
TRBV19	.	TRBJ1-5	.	CASSTTADQPQHF	TGTGCCAGTAGTACTACAGCAGATCAGCCCCAGCATTTT
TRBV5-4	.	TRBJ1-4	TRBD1	CASSSDRGVGEKLFF	TGTGCCAGCAGCTCCGACAGGGGCGTAGGGGAAAAACTGTTTTTT
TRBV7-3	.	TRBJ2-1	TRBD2	CASSLGWGLAGDTYNEQFF	TGTGCCAGCAGCTTAGGGTGGGGACTGGCGGGAGACACCTACAATGAGCAGTTCTTC
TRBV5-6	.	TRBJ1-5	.	CASSSRGTENQPQHF	TGTGCCAGCAGCTCACGGGGGACCGAAAATCAGCCCCAGCATTTT
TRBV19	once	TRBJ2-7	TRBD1	CASSTETGIPYEQYF	TGTGCCAGTAGTACCGAGACAGGGATTCCCTACGAGCAGTACTTC
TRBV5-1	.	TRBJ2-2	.	CASRLSLDRAGELFF	TGCGCCAGCAGACTTAGTCTAGATCGGGCCGGGGAGCTGTTTTTT
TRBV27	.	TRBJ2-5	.	CASSLRRLGAQYF	TGTGCCAGCAGTTTACGGCGCCTCGGGGCCCAGTACTTC
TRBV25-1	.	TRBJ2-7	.	CASSEAGFAYEQYF	TGTGCCAGCAGTGAGGCAGGGTTCGCCTACGAGCAGTACTTC
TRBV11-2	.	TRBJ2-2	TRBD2	CASSLETGTSGNTGELFF	TGTGCCAGCAGCTTAGAGACGGGGACTAGCGGGAATACCGGGGAGCTGTTTTTT
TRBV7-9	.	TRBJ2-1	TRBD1	CASSLGTGGLFF	TGTGCCAGCAGCTTGGGGACAGGGGGATTGTTCTTC